What follows describes a single T cell receptor beta chain. Its antigen is unidentified. The data stem from a study of cytomegalovirus exposure and HLA in healthy donors. For the study at large: Findings of an earlier analysis included roughly 110 million unique TCR beta sequences from 180 million or so T cells.

Study conclusions and caveats: According to a later analysis, donors in an Asian-associated ancestry cluster reportedly had fewer N-insertions than the approximately 670-donor mean. Accounts indicate the classifier identified cytomegalovirus status with strong specificity and sensitivity.

The CDR3 consists of 15 residues. V was shortened by 0 bases and J by 4 bases, with 13 bases between the two germline ends. Looked up from germline, CDR1 is LGHNA and CDR2 is YNFKEQ. Both 60 Vbeta primers and 13 Jbeta primers went into the PCR. Sequencing used immunoSEQ multiplex PCR; TCRdb keeps in-frame clones, though not all of them. Of 75,000 to 90,000 clones in the sample, 74% are singletons; the top ten hold about 20%. The origin of this receptor is a man aged 25 to 40 in good health and CMV-seropositive. Sequencing was performed on PBMCs. The chain recombines TRBV4-2 with TRBJ2-7; D uncertain. The CDR3 bases are TGTGCCAGCAGCCAAGATGGAGTTGGGTGGTACGAGCAGTACTTC. Residues: CASSQDGVGWYEQYF.